Listed below are T cell receptor beta chains from one sample, sequenced in a study of early stage breast cancer tumors. TCRdb keeps only in-frame clones here, not all; method: immunoSEQ multiplex PCR. This sample carries roughly 56,000 clones, 65% to 80% of them seen once, and the ten largest clones take 3% to 4%. Sequencing was performed on blood. These receptors originate from a person aged 25 to 40 with breast cancer. Each CDR3 is given with its conserved first and last residue. A D gene is named only where the DNA matches it firmly. The size field is filled for only some rows; it gives once, few, many or a size class.

j_call | v_call | d_call | clone_size | cdr3_aa | cdr3_nt
TRBJ2-2 | TRBV18 | TRBD2 | once | CASSSLAVDTGELFF | TGTGCCAGCTCGTCACTAGCGGTAGACACCGGGGAGCTGTTTTTT
TRBJ2-3 | TRBV2 | TRBD1 | - | CAKNPLEGATDTQYF | TGTGCCAAAAACCCACTAGAGGGGGCCACAGATACGCAGTATTTT
TRBJ2-1 | TRBV13 | TRBD2 | - | CASSKLDGTSGRRNEQFF | TGTGCCAGCAGCAAGCTGGACGGGACTAGCGGGAGGAGAAATGAGCAGTTCTTC
TRBJ2-1 | TRBV7-3 | TRBD2 | - | CASSLERREMDEQFF | TGTGCCAGCAGTCTAGAACGGCGGGAGATGGATGAGCAGTTCTTC
TRBJ2-7 | TRBV4-1 | - | - | CASSHPIMPGTAYEQYF | TGCGCCAGCAGCCATCCCATCATGCCGGGGACCGCCTACGAGCAGTACTTC
TRBJ1-1 | TRBV19 | - | - | CASSIWPLGGKNTEAFF | TGTGCCAGTAGTATATGGCCGTTGGGGGGGAAAAACACTGAAGCTTTCTTT
TRBJ2-3 | TRBV9 | - | - | CASSVGLADASTDTQYF | TGTGCCAGCAGCGTAGGGCTGGCAGACGCTAGCACAGATACGCAGTATTTT
TRBJ1-1 | TRBV7-6 | - | - | CASSLMGSQNTEAFF | TGTGCCAGCAGCTTAATGGGTTCACAGAACACTGAAGCTTTCTTT
TRBJ2-7 | TRBV13 | - | - | CASSLFKNYEQYF | TGTGCCAGCAGCTTATTCAAGAACTACGAGCAGTACTTC
TRBJ1-5 | TRBV6-6 | - | - | CASTGSPMSNQPQHF | TGTGCCAGCACCGGGAGCCCTATGAGCAATCAGCCCCAGCATTTT
TRBJ1-2 | TRBV7-7 | - | - | CASSPGEGYGYTF | TGTGCTAGCAGCCCCGGAGAGGGCTATGGCTACACCTTC
TRBJ1-2 | TRBV14 | TRBD1 | - | CASSQGQGRWGYTF | TGTGCCAGCAGCCAAGGACAGGGGCGTTGGGGCTACACCTTC
TRBJ2-1 | TRBV6-6 | TRBD2 | few | CASTGLAVREQFF | TGTGCCAGCACCGGACTAGCGGTTCGGGAGCAGTTCTTC
TRBJ2-1 | TRBV5-1 | TRBD2 | - | CASSLRTGLAGNNEQFF | TGCGCCAGCAGCCTGAGAACGGGACTAGCGGGTAACAATGAGCAGTTCTTC
TRBJ2-2 | TRBV6-4 | - | - | CASASVPSSVQGMGGELFF | TGTGCCAGCGCGAGTGTCCCCTCCAGCGTCCAGGGGATGGGGGGGGAGCTGTTTTTT
TRBJ2-7 | TRBV18 | TRBD1 | few | CASSPPGTGGQGEQYF | TGTGCCAGCTCACCACCGGGAACAGGGGGCCAGGGCGAGCAGTACTTC
TRBJ1-1 | TRBV5-8 | TRBD1 | - | CASSLGVTGDTEAFF | TGTGCCAGCAGCTTGGGAGTTACAGGGGACACTGAAGCTTTCTTT
TRBJ2-3 | TRBV7-2 | - | once | CASSPSTGTDTQYF | TGTGCCAGCAGCCCTAGCACCGGGACAGATACGCAGTATTTT
TRBJ2-5 | TRBV7-2 | - | - | CASSYTRQETQYF | TGTGCCAGCAGTTATACTAGGCAAGAGACCCAGTACTTC
TRBJ1-5 | TRBV10-2 | - | few | CASRGLGNQPQHF | TGCGCCAGCAGGGGGCTCGGTAATCAGCCCCAGCATTTT
TRBJ1-1 | TRBV30 | TRBD1 | - | CAWIEERRGPDTEAFF | TGTGCCTGGATTGAGGAACGTAGGGGGCCGGACACTGAAGCTTTCTTT
TRBJ1-2 | TRBV2 | - | few | CASSAGQLYGYTF | TGTGCCAGCAGTGCCGGTCAGTTATATGGCTACACCTTC
TRBJ2-5 | TRBV6-5 | - | once | CAAQGNQETQYF | TGTGCCGCGCAGGGGAACCAAGAGACCCAGTACTTC
TRBJ2-1 | TRBV7-9 | TRBD1 | - | CASRAGTGRNEQFF | TGTGCCAGCAGAGCCGGGACAGGGAGGAATGAGCAGTTCTTC
TRBJ2-1 | TRBV11-2 | - | once | CASSLVAGIGNEQFF | TGTGCCAGCAGCTTAGTGGCAGGGATAGGCAATGAGCAGTTCTTC
TRBJ1-2 | TRBV6-5 | - | - | CASSSGLGTTYGYTF | TGTGCCAGCAGTTCCGGTCTAGGGACAACCTATGGCTACACCTTC
TRBJ2-5 | TRBV7-6 | TRBD1 | - | CASSPNPGQSQETQYF | TGTGCCAGCAGCCCCAACCCGGGACAGAGTCAAGAGACCCAGTACTTC
TRBJ1-4 | TRBV7-2 | TRBD1 | - | CASSFGGQGLNEKLFF | TGTGCCAGCAGCTTCGGGGGACAGGGCCTTAATGAAAAACTGTTTTTT
TRBJ2-5 | TRBV6-5 | - | - | CASGARGTQETQYF | TGTGCCAGCGGTGCACGGGGGACGCAAGAGACCCAGTACTTC
TRBJ2-5 | TRBV18 | - | - | CASSLGPLNRETQYF | TGTGCCAGCTCACTGGGGCCTTTAAACCGCGAGACCCAGTACTTC
TRBJ2-7 | TRBV5-3 | - | many | CARSLSQWEQNEQYF | TGTGCCAGAAGCCTTTCCCAATGGGAACAAAACGAGCAGTACTTC
TRBJ1-5 | TRBV6-5 | - | few | CASRRTSRADQPQHF | TGTGCCAGCAGACGAACCAGCAGGGCGGATCAGCCCCAGCATTTT